The 13 T cell receptor beta chains reported below all come from one sample, sequenced in a study of cytomegalovirus exposure and HLA in healthy donors. This PCR relied on a set of 60 Vbeta primers and 13 Jbeta primers. The data were produced by immunoSEQ multiplex PCR, yet TCRdb's version contains in-frame clones alone and is incomplete. The sample includes 100,000 to 150,000 clones, around 82% seen only once; the top ten take more than 3.5%. The sequenced sample was PBMCs. Receptor source: a woman in her 40s in good health and CMV-seropositive.

The V gene is TRBV28, the J gene TRBJ2-7, with D unclear. Per the germline V gene, CDR1 is MDHEN and CDR2 is SYDVKM. Deletions cut 7 bases from V and 2 bases from J, with 9 bases between. The CDR3 covers 12 residues. Here the CDR3 DNA reads TGTGCCAGCACCTCAGTTACCTACGAGCAGTACTTC. It translates to CASTSVTYEQYF.

The chain links TRBV29-1 to TRBJ1-1; D perhaps matches TRBD1 (5 bases). The CDR3 contains 12 residues. Germline assignment: CDR1 SQVTM and CDR2 ANQGSEA. The germline V and J ends were trimmed by 4 bases and 1 base, with 7 bases remaining between them. The CDR3 is CSVAGGNTEAFF. CDR3 in DNA: TGCAGCGTTGCGGGGGGGAACACTGAAGCTTTCTTT.

This chain joins TRBV7-9 and TRBJ1-1; D is unclear. The V end lost 1 base, the J end lost 5 bases, and 8 bases lay between the germline ends. CDR3 length equals 13 residues. Per the germline V gene, CDR1 is SEHNR and CDR2 is FQNEAQ (reference sequence). CDR3 amino acids: CASSLEEGTEAFF. DNA of the CDR3: TGTGCCAGCAGCTTAGAGGAGGGAACTGAAGCTTTCTTT.

This chain connects TRBV11-2 to TRBJ2-3, with 7 bases identical to TRBD2. The ends lost 5 bases at V and 0 bases at J; junction bases unmatched: 8. This CDR3 has 16 residues. Germline CDR1 is SGHAT and CDR2 is FQNNGV. CDR3 sequence (DNA): TGTGCCAGCAGCCTCATAGCGGGTTCTAGCACAGATACGCAGTATTTT. Its protein product is CASSLIAGSSTDTQYF.

CDR3 region: CASRLLAGGITDTQYF. The CDR3 DNA is TGTGCCAGCAGGTTACTAGCGGGAGGTATCACAGATACGCAGTATTTT. V is TRBV2 and J is TRBJ2-3, with 12 bases fitting TRBD2. Germline loops: CDR1 SNHLY, CDR2 FYNNEI. The CDR3 is 16 amino acids. After removal of 6 bases from V and 2 bases from J, the junction contained 6 bases not matched to a gene.

V and J are TRBV7-2 and TRBJ2-7, with 7 bases that match TRBD2. Germline V gives CDR1 SGHTA, CDR2 FQGNSA. The V and J ends lost 4 bases and 6 bases, in that order; junction bases with no gene match: 9. The CDR3 is made up of 14 amino acids. CDR3 nucleotides: TGTGCCAGCAGCTCCATAGCGGGCGGGCGCGAGCAGTACTTC. Protein: CASSSIAGGREQYF. Filled out from reference TRBV7-2 and TRBJ2-7, the complete variable domain reads GAGVSQSPSNKVTEKGKDVELRCDPISGHTALYWYRQSLGQGLEFLIYFQGNSAPDKSGLPSDRFSAERTGGSVSTLTIQRTQQEDSAVYLCASSSIAGGREQYFGPGTRLTVT.

V and J are TRBV27 and TRBJ1-1; D unclear. Germline V gene lookup returns CDR1 MNHEY and CDR2 SMNVEV (reference sequence). The CDR3 covers 14 residues. V was clipped by 6 bases and J by 3 bases, with 14 bases between them. The CDR3, as DNA: TGTGCCAGCAGCGGACGAGGGCGTGACACTGAAGCTTTCTTT. Protein: CASSGRGRDTEAFF.

This clone was seen a single time. The V gene is TRBV28, the J gene TRBJ2-3, with 7 positions matching TRBD2. This CDR3 has 15 amino acids. CDR1 is MDHEN, CDR2 SYDVKM, per germline. The trim removed 5 bases at V and 3 bases at J, leaving 8 bases unmatched. For the CDR3, the DNA is TGTGCCAGCAGTGTGAGTGGGCGGGAGACAGATACGCAGTATTTT. This encodes CASSVSGRETDTQYF.

The CDR3 DNA is TGCGCCAGCAGCTTGGCATACAGGGGGCCGAACACTGAAGCTTTCTTT. It codes for CASSLAYRGPNTEAFF. The chain employs TRBV5-1 and TRBJ1-1, with TRBD1 identical over 9 bases. Trimming took 0 bases from V and 1 from J; bases not matched to a gene: 4. In germline, CDR1 is SGHRS, CDR2 YFSETQ. The length of the CDR3 is 16 residues.

The chain links TRBV10-3 to TRBJ2-2; 10 bases map to TRBD1. Per the germline V gene, CDR1 is ENHRY and CDR2 is SYGVKD. CDR3 length: 16 amino acids. Unmatched junction bases numbered 5, after V lost 4 bases and J lost 3 bases. The CDR3 is CAISVTGGKDTGELFF. The CDR3 nucleotides read TGTGCCATCAGTGTGACAGGGGGCAAAGACACCGGGGAGCTGTTTTTT.

In its sample, this clone was seen once. The rearrangement joins TRBV28 to TRBJ1-1; D gene uncertain. This CDR3 is built from 14 residues. The germline V gene has CDR1 MDHEN and CDR2 SYDVKM. V lost 3 bases, J lost 1 base, and 9 bases lay in between. CDR3 bases: TGTGCCAGCAGTTTCGTTGGGAGGAACACTGAAGCTTTCTTT. This translates into CASSFVGRNTEAFF. The variable domain in full, completed from reference TRBV28 and TRBJ1-1, reads DVKVTQSSRYLVKRTGEKVFLECVQDMDHENMFWYRQDPGLGLRLIYFSYDVKMKEKGDIPEGYSVSREKKERFSLILESASTNQTSMYLCASSFVGRNTEAFFGQGTRLTVV.

The genes are TRBV5-4 and TRBJ2-2, with TRBD2 matching 9 bases. The V gene's germline CDR1 is SGHNT and CDR2 YYREEE (reference sequence). V was clipped by 1 base and J by 7 bases; unmatched bases: 5. The CDR3 runs to 15 residues. CDR3 amino acids: CASSLSGLAIGELFF. As DNA, the CDR3 is TGTGCCAGCAGCTTGTCGGGACTAGCAATCGGGGAGCTGTTTTTT. The full variable domain, its missing parts supplied by reference TRBV5-4 and TRBJ2-2, is ETGVTQSPTHLIKTRGQQVTLRCSSQSGHNTVSWYQQALGQGPQFIFQYYREEENGRGNFPPRFSGLQFPNYSSELNVNALELDDSALYLCASSLSGLAIGELFFGEGSRLTVL.

The chain carries TRBV27 and TRBJ2-3; 15 bases agree with TRBD2. Germline V lookup: CDR1 MNHEY, CDR2 SMNVEV (reference sequence). The V gene end was trimmed by 4 bases and the J gene end by 7 bases; junction bases not matched to a gene: 9. This CDR3 is 17 amino acids long. CDR3 region: CASSSTSGTSGRHTQYF. Here the CDR3 DNA reads TGTGCCAGCAGTTCCACCTCCGGGACTAGCGGGAGGCATACGCAGTATTTT.